This T cell receptor beta chain stems from a study of cytomegalovirus exposure and HLA in healthy donors. Each donor's status was that of a healthy bone marrow donor. PCR was performed using 60 Vbeta and 13 Jbeta primers. The method was immunoSEQ multiplex PCR; TCRdb's version includes in-frame clones alone and lacks a portion of them. Its listing shows about 130,000 clones. With 3 bases removed from V and 3 bases from J, the gap between germline ends came to 6 bases. Germline CDR1 is SNHLY and CDR2 is FYNNEI. The CDR3 totals 14 residues. With respect to this clone: Different DNA sequences within this sample yield the same CDR3.

V is TRBV2 and J is TRBJ1-6; possibly TRBD1 for D (6 bases). Sequencing was done on a sample of PBMCs. The sequence derives from a man aged 30 to 39 in good health and CMV-seronegative. The DNA of the CDR3 is TGTGCCAGCAGTGAGGACAGCTATAATTCACCCCTCCACTTT. Protein sequence: CASSEDSYNSPLHF.